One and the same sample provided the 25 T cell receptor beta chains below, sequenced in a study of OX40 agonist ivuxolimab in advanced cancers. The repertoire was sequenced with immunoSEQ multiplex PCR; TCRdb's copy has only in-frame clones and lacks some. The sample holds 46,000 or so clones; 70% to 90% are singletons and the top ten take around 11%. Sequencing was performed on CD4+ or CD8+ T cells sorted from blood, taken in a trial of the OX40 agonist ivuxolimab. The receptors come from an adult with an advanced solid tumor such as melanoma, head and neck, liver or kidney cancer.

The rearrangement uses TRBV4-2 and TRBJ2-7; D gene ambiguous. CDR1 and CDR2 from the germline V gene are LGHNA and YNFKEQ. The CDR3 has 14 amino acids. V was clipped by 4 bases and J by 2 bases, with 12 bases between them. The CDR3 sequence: CASSREAQAYEQYF. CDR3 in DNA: TGTGCCAGCAGCCGAGAGGCACAAGCCTACGAGCAGTACTTC.

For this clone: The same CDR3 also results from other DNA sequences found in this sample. The CDR3 spells CASSQGRGMNTQYF. The CDR3 coding sequence is TGCGCCAGCAGCCAAGGGCGTGGCATGAATACGCAGTATTTT. The chain joins TRBV4-3 to TRBJ2-3; D is uncertain. This CDR3 has 14 amino acids. Germline loops: CDR1 LGHNA, CDR2 YSLEER. Trimming pared 1 base from V and 7 bases from J, leaving 12 bases between.

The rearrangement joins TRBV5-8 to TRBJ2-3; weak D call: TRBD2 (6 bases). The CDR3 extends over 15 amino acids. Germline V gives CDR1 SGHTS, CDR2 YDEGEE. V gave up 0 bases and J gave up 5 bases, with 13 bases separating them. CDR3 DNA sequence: TGTGCCAGCAGCTTGGAGCGGGTGGGAGAAGATACGCAGTATTTT. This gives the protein CASSLERVGEDTQYF.

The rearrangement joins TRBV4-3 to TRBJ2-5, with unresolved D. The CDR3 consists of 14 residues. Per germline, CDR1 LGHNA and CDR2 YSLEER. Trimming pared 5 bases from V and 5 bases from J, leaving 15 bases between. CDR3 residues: CASSAHLTRETQYF. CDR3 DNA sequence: TGCGCCAGCAGCGCCCACCTGACCCGGGAGACCCAGTACTTC.

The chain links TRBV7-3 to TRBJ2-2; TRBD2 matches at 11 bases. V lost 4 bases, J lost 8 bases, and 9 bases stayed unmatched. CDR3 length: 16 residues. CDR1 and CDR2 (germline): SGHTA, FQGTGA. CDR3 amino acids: CASSSLTSGGPGELFF. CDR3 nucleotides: TGTGCCAGCAGCTCCCTAACTAGCGGGGGCCCGGGGGAGCTGTTTTTT.

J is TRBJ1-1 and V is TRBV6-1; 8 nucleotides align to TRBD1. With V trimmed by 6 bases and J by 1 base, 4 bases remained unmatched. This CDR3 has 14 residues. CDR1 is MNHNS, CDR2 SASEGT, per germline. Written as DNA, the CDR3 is TGTGCCAGCAGGGCCGGGACAGGGAACACTGAAGCTTTCTTT. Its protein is CASRAGTGNTEAFF.

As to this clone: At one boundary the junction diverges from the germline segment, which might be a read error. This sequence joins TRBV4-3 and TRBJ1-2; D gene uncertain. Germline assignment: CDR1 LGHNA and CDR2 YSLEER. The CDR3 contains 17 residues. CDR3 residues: CASSQDSGAGYNYGCTF. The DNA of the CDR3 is TGCGCCAGCAGCCAAGATTCGGGAGCAGGATATAACTATGGCTGCACCTTC.

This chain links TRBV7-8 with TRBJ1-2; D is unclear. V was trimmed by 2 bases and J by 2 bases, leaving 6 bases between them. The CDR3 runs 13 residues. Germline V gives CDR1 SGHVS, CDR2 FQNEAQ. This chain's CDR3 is CASSLLRNYGYTF. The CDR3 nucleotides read TGTGCCAGCAGCTTACTCAGGAACTATGGCTACACCTTC.

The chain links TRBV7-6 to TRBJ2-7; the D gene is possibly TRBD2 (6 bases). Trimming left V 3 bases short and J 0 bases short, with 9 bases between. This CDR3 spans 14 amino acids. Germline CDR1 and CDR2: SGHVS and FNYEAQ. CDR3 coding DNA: TGTGCCAGCAGCTTGGGGGGAAACTCCTACGAGCAGTACTTC. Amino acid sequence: CASSLGGNSYEQYF.

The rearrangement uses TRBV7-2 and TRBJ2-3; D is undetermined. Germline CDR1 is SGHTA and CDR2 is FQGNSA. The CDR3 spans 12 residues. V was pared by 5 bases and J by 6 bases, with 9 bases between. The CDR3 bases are TGTGCCAGCAGCCCTCCGGGCGATACGCAGTATTTT. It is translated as CASSPPGDTQYF.

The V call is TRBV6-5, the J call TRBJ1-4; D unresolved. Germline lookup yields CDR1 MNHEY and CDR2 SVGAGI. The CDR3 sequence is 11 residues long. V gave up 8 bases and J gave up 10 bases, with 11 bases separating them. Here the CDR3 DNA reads TGTGCCAGCTCGAGCTCCGGAAAACTGTTTTTT. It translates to CASSSSGKLFF.

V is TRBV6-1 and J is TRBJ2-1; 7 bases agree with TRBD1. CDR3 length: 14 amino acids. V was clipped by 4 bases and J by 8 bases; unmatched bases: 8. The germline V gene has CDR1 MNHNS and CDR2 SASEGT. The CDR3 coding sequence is TGTGCCAGCAGTGCTGAGACAGGGTGGGATGAGCAGTTCTTC. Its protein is CASSAETGWDEQFF.

DNA of the CDR3: TGTGCCAGCAGCGTGAAAAAGGCCTACGAGCAGTACTTC. Translated: CASSVKKAYEQYF. V is TRBV21-1 and J is TRBJ2-7. TRBV21-1 is labeled a pseudogene. This CDR3 is built from 13 residues.

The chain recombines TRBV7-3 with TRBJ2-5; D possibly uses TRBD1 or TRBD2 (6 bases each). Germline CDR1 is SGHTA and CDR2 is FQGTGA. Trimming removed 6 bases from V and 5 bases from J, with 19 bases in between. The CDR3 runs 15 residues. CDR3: CASSQIGGPVETQYF. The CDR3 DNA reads TGTGCCAGCAGTCAAATCGGGGGCCCGGTGGAGACCCAGTACTTC.

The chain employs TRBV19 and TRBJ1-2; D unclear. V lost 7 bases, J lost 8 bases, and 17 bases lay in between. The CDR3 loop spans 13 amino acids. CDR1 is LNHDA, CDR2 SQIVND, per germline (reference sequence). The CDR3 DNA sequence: TGTGCCAGTACCCCTCGGATCGGCGGAGGCTACACCTTC. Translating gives CASTPRIGGGYTF.

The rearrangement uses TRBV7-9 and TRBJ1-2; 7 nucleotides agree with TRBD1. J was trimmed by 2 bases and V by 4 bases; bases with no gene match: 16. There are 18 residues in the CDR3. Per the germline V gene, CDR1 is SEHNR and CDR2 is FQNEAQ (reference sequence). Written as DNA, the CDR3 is TGTGCCAGCAGCTCCACCGACAGGGATTTGGTCGCGAACTATGGCTACACCTTC. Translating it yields CASSSTDRDLVANYGYTF.

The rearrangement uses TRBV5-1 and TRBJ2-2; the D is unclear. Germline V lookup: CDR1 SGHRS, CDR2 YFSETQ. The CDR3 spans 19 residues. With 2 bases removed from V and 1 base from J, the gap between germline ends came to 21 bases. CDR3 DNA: TGCGCCAGCAGCTTTTCCGTAATAAGCGAACACTGGAACACCGGGGAGCTGTTTTTT. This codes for CASSFSVISEHWNTGELFF. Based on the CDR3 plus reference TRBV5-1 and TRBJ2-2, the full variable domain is KAGVTQTPRYLIKTRGQQVTLSCSPISGHRSVSWYQQTPGQGLQFLFEYFSETQRNKGNFPGRFSGRQFSNSRSEMNVSTLELGDSALYLCASSFSVISEHWNTGELFFGEGSRLTVL.

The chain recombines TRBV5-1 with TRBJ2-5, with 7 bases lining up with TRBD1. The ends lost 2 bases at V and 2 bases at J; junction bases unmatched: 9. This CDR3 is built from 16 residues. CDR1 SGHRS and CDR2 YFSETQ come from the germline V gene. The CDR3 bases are TGCGCCAGCAGCTTAAGACAGGGAGACATTCAAGAGACCCAGTACTTC. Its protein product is CASSLRQGDIQETQYF.

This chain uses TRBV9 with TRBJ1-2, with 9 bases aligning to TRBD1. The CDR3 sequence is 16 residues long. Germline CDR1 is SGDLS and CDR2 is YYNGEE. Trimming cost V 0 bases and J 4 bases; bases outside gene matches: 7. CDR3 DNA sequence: TGTGCCAGCAGCGTAGAGGGACAGGGACCCCGCTATGGCTACACCTTC. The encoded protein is CASSVEGQGPRYGYTF.

CDR3 sequence reads: CASSLVSGTGELFF. The DNA of the CDR3 is TGTGCCAGCAGCTTAGTTTCGGGAACCGGGGAGCTGTTTTTT. The rearrangement joins TRBV7-9 to TRBJ2-2; maybe TRBD2 (5 bases). Germline values: CDR1 SEHNR, CDR2 FQNEAQ (reference sequence). Trimming shortened V by 1 base and J by 5 bases, and 8 bases separated the two germline ends. There are 14 residues in the CDR3.

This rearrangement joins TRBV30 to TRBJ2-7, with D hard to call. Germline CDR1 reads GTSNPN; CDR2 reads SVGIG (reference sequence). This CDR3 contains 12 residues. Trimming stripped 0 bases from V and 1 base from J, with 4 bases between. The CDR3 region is CAWSVGSYEQYF. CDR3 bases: TGTGCCTGGAGTGTAGGATCCTACGAGCAGTACTTC.

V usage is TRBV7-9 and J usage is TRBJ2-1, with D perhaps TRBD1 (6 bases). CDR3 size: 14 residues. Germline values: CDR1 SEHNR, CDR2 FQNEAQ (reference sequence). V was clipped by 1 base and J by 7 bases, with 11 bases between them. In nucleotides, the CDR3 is TGTGCCAGCAGCTTAGGAGGGACATGGAATGAGCAGTTCTTC. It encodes CASSLGGTWNEQFF.

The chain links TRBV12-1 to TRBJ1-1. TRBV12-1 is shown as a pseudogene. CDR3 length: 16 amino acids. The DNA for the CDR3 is TGTGCCAGCAGCCTCTTTGACGGGGTTCAGGCAGCGGAAGCTTTCTTT. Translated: CASSLFDGVQAAEAFF.

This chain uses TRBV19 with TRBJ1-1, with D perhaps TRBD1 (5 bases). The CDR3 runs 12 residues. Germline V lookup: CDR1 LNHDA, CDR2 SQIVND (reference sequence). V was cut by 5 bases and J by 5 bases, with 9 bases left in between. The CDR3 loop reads CASSPGRTEAFF. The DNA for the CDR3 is TGTGCCAGTAGTCCGGGACGAACTGAAGCTTTCTTT.

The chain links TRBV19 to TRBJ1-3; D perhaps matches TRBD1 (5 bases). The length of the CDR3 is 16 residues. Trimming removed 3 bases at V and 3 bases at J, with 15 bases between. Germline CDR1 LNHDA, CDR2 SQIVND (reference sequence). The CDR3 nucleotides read TGTGCCAGTAGTATTTGGAGGGGTAGTCGTGGAAACACCATATATTTT. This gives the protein CASSIWRGSRGNTIYF.